This TCR beta chain was found in a study of blood T cell repertoires in COVID-19. Using immunoSEQ multiplex PCR, the repertoire was profiled, and TCRdb retains in-frame clones only, with some absent. The sample contains more than 300,000 clones, 85% to 90% of which appear only once. The sample was PBMCs or T cells enriched from blood (not recorded which). The receptor's source is a woman aged 25 to 39 who had recovered from COVID-19.

The CDR3: CASSLQRPGTSGRSDEQFF. DNA of the CDR3: TGCGCCAGCAGCTTACAAAGACCCGGGACTAGCGGGAGAAGCGATGAGCAGTTCTTC. This sequence joins TRBV5-1 and TRBJ2-1; 14 bases are shared with TRBD2. The CDR3 consists of 19 residues. The germline V gene has CDR1 SGHRS and CDR2 YFSETQ. The V gene end was trimmed by 2 bases and the J gene end by 8 bases; junction bases not matched to a gene: 15.